Detailed here is one T cell receptor beta chain. These data come from a study of blood T cell repertoires in COVID-19. The germline V and J ends were trimmed by 2 bases and 7 bases, with 8 bases remaining between them. The CDR3 is made up of 13 amino acids. Per germline, CDR1 SGHDN and CDR2 FVKESK. Produced via immunoSEQ multiplex PCR; TCRdb's table is partial and in-frame only. The top ten hold more than 3% of the sample, which has roughly 190,000 clones, about 83% seen once. The TCR was taken from a woman in her thirties who had been exposed to COVID-19. This chain joins TRBV14 and TRBJ2-2; D is possibly TRBD1 (5 bases). Input material: PBMCs or T cells enriched from blood (not recorded which). Here the CDR3 reads CASSQQGFGELFF. The CDR3 nucleotides are TGTGCCAGCAGCCAACAGGGTTTCGGGGAGCTGTTTTTT.